These 16 T cell receptor beta chains were sequenced from one sample in a study of T cells in Graves' hyperthyroidism and ophthalmopathy. Amplification yielded TCR beta CDR3 regions, with RNA transcripts as the source. A first-round RT-PCR of the TCR CDR3 used the HTBI primer set. One entry per CDR3 protein, called by TCRdb with MiXCR from the multiplex PCR reads. The data hold about 360,000 distinct CDR3 sequences, with roughly 13% observed a single time. The sequencing sample was made of blood. These receptor sequences come from a woman under 30 with Graves' hyperthyroidism.

The table lists this clonotype with many counts. The chain couples TRBV20-1 to TRBJ1-1, with D hard to call. CDR3 length equals 15 residues. Germline-derived CDR1 and CDR2 are DFQATT and SNEGSKA (reference sequence). V was cut by 0 bases and J by 6 bases, with 17 bases left in between. The CDR3 DNA reads as TGCAGTGCTAGAGATAGTGGGCTGGCCCGGCCTGAAGCTTTCTTT. It is translated as CSARDSGLARPEAFF.

This clonotype has at least ten counts. The rearrangement joins TRBV5-5 to TRBJ2-7, with D possibly being TRBD2 (5 bases). The V end was cut by 1 base, the J end by 3 bases, with 8 bases between. The germline V gene encodes CDR1 SGHKS and CDR2 YYEKEE (reference sequence). The CDR3 sequence is 13 residues long. CDR3 sequence reads: CASSLLLVYEQYF. CDR3 in DNA: TGTGCCAGCAGCTTGCTACTAGTCTACGAGCAGTACTTC.

This clonotype was seen at least ten times. V gene TRBV5-1 combines with J gene TRBJ1-2; D remains ambiguous. The germline CDR1 and CDR2 sequences are SGHRS and YFSETQ. Trimming removed 7 bases at V and 0 bases at J, with 16 bases between. The CDR3 spans 15 residues. For the CDR3, the DNA is TGCGCCAGCTCCGAGAGGGCGGATGCTAACTATGGCTACACCTTC. This encodes CASSERADANYGYTF. Looking up the rest from reference TRBV5-1 and TRBJ1-2 gives the full variable domain: KAGVTQTPRYLIKTRGQQVTLSCSPISGHRSVSWYQQTPGQGLQFLFEYFSETQRNKGNFPGRFSGRQFSNSRSEMNVSTLELGDSALYLCASSERADANYGYTFGSGTRLTVV.

This clonotype was detected ten times or more. The V gene is TRBV24-1, the J gene TRBJ2-7; no clear D gene. Germline V lookup: CDR1 KGHDR, CDR2 SFDVKD. Trimming removed 7 bases from V and 0 bases from J, with 9 bases in between. The CDR3 runs 13 residues. Written as DNA, the CDR3 is TGTGCCACCAGCCTAGGGAACTCCTACGAGCAGTACTTC. It yields the protein CATSLGNSYEQYF.

This clonotype has only a few counts. J is TRBJ2-1 and V is TRBV6-1; unclear D gene. This CDR3 is built from 13 residues. Germline CDR1 is MNHNS and CDR2 is SASEGT. The V end lost 5 bases, the J end lost 1 base, and 6 bases lay between the germline ends. DNA for the CDR3: TGTGCCAGCAGTTATTTATCCTACAATGAGCAGTTCTTC. Amino acids: CASSYLSYNEQFF.

This clonotype was seen repeatedly, ten times or more. The chain is built from TRBV7-2 and TRBJ2-3, with a tentative D call TRBD2 (5 bases). The CDR3 runs 15 residues. In germline, CDR1 is SGHTA, CDR2 FQGNSA. V lost 2 bases to trimming and J lost 6 bases, with 15 bases between them. The CDR3 spells CASSLLAQFTDTQYF. CDR3 nucleotides: TGTGCCAGCAGCTTACTAGCCCAATTCACGGATACGCAGTATTTT.

The chain employs TRBV11-2 and TRBJ2-3; 11 bases match TRBD2. The germline V gene has CDR1 SGHAT and CDR2 FQNNGV. The CDR3 is 16 amino acids. Trimming cost V 4 bases and J 2 bases; bases outside gene matches: 5. CDR3: CASSYSGGGDTDTQYF. The CDR3 DNA is TGTGCCAGCAGCTATAGCGGGGGGGGCGACACAGATACGCAGTATTTT.

The chain recombines TRBV15 with TRBJ1-4, with a weak D call TRBD1 (5 bases). The CDR3 is 15 amino acids. V gave up 6 bases and J gave up 5 bases, with 16 bases separating them. In germline, CDR1 is LNHNV, CDR2 YYDKDF (reference sequence). CDR3 nucleotides: TGTGCCACCAGTGGGGCAGACCTTTACAATGAAAAACTGTTTTTT. The encoded protein is CATSGADLYNEKLFF.

This clonotype was observed a few times. The chain recombines TRBV7-3 with TRBJ2-5, with unresolved D. In germline, CDR1 is SGHTA, CDR2 FQGTGA. V was shortened by 3 bases and J by 0 bases, with 11 bases between the two germline ends. The CDR3 sequence is 15 residues long. The CDR3 region is CASSFGAMDQETQYF. CDR3 DNA sequence: TGTGCCAGCAGCTTCGGCGCAATGGACCAAGAGACCCAGTACTTC.

This clonotype was counted many times. V is TRBV15 and J is TRBJ1-4; no reliable D call. Germline CDR1 is LNHNV and CDR2 is YYDKDF (reference sequence). There are 14 residues in the CDR3. V was cut by 1 base and J by 4 bases, with 7 bases left in between. CDR3: CATSRARYNEKLFF. Here the CDR3 DNA reads TGTGCCACCAGCAGAGCCCGTTATAATGAAAAACTGTTTTTT.

The rearrangement uses TRBV20-1 and TRBJ1-3; D is unclear. With 3 bases removed from V and 3 bases from J, the gap between germline ends came to 12 bases. CDR1 and CDR2 (germline): DFQATT, SNEGSKA (reference sequence). The CDR3 loop spans 14 amino acids. For the CDR3, the DNA is TGCAGTGCTAGTGATTGGGGATTTGGAAACACCATATATTTT. Its protein product is CSASDWGFGNTIYF.

This clonotype was detected ten times or more. V gene TRBV20-1 combines with J gene TRBJ2-3; weak D call: TRBD1 (5 bases). Germline V lookup: CDR1 DFQATT, CDR2 SNEGSKA (reference sequence). The V end was cut by 6 bases, the J end by 1 base, with 17 bases between. The CDR3 is 15 amino acids. CDR3 region: CSAGPPGDGTDTQYF. As DNA, the CDR3 is TGCAGTGCGGGGCCGCCTGGCGATGGCACAGATACGCAGTATTTT.

This clonotype was recorded many times. This chain uses TRBV6-1 with TRBJ2-7, with D unresolved. Trimming removed 6 bases from V and 4 bases from J, with 16 bases in between. CDR3 length: 14 residues. CDR1 and CDR2 (germline): MNHNS, SASEGT. CDR3 bases: TGTGCCAGCAGCCCAGAGAGGCCGACATACGAGCAGTACTTC. It specifies CASSPERPTYEQYF.

Ten or more counts support this clonotype. The chain is built from TRBV10-3 and TRBJ1-1, with D hard to call. The V end was cut by 0 bases, the J end by 10 bases, with 12 bases between. The length of the CDR3 is 13 residues. Germline-derived CDR1 and CDR2 are ENHRY and SYGVKD. The CDR3 DNA reads as TGTGCCATCAGTGAGTCGTCGGGGTCGGGAGCTTTCTTT. As protein: CAISESSGSGAFF.

The sample holds a few counts of this clonotype. CDR3 nucleotide sequence: TGTGCCAGCAGCTTGGGACAGGGGATGGGTGAAGCTTTCTTT. Translation: CASSLGQGMGEAFF. The genes are TRBV5-8 and TRBJ1-1; 8 bases align to TRBD1. Germline CDR1 is SGHTS and CDR2 is YDEGEE. The junction had 5 bases not matched to a gene; V was cut back by 0 bases and J by 7 bases. The CDR3 length is 14 residues. The variable domain in full, with the rest retrieved from reference TRBV5-8 and TRBJ1-1, is EAGVTQSPTHLIKTRGQQATLRCSPISGHTSVYWYQQALGLGLQFLLWYDEGEERNRGNFPPRFSGRQFPNYSSELNVNALELEDSALYLCASSLGQGMGEAFFGQGTRLTVV.

This clonotype turned up a few times. The rearrangement uses TRBV28 and TRBJ2-7; TRBD2 is a possible D gene (5 bases). V was shortened by 3 bases and J by 5 bases, with 14 bases between the two germline ends. Germline-derived CDR1 and CDR2 are MDHEN and SYDVKM. The CDR3 runs 14 residues. The CDR3 DNA sequence: TGTGCCAGCAGTTTTTCCGGGAAGCCGGACGAGCAGTACTTC. This codes for CASSFSGKPDEQYF.